This entry lists 13 T cell receptor beta chains sequenced from one sample in a study of blood T cell repertoires in COVID-19. Profiling relied on immunoSEQ multiplex PCR, and the TCRdb table lists in-frame clones only, not all of them. The repertoire consists of about 190,000 clones, with nearly 85% occurring once and the leading ten covering more than 4.5%. The sequenced sample consisted of peripheral blood. The receptor set was obtained from a woman in her twenties or thirties with acute or convalescent COVID-19.

The chain couples TRBV25-1 to TRBJ1-1; 8 bases are a match to TRBD1. Trimming removed 3 bases from V and 4 bases from J; junction bases left unmatched: 13. Germline values: CDR1 MGHDK, CDR2 SYGVNS. The CDR3 has 17 residues. The CDR3 bases are TGTGCCAGCAGTGATACAGGGGGTTCCTTCCGTGCCACTGAAGCTTTCTTT. This encodes CASSDTGGSFRATEAFF.

This clone was seen once. The DNA for the CDR3 is TGTGCCAGCAGCCAAGATCCTGGAGACAGCAATCAGCCCCAGCATTTT. Residues: CASSQDPGDSNQPQHF. The V call is TRBV3-1 (or the pseudogene TRBV3-2), the J call TRBJ1-5; D unclear. The CDR3 sequence is 16 residues long. With 0 bases removed from V and 1 base from J, the gap between germline ends came to 10 bases. The germline V gene has CDR1 LGHDT and CDR2 YNNKEL (reference sequence).

The chain recombines TRBV28 with TRBJ2-7; D is possibly TRBD1 (5 bases). Germline V CDR1 and CDR2: MDHEN, SYDVKM. CDR3 length: 14 residues. The V gene lost 7 bases and the J gene lost 1 base, with 14 bases spanning the gap. CDR3: CASKGADESYEQYF. The DNA for the CDR3 is TGTGCCAGCAAAGGGGCGGACGAGTCCTACGAGCAGTACTTC. Drawing the rest from reference TRBV28 and TRBJ2-7, the complete variable domain is DVKVTQSSRYLVKRTGEKVFLECVQDMDHENMFWYRQDPGLGLRLIYFSYDVKMKEKGDIPEGYSVSREKKERFSLILESASTNQTSMYLCASKGADESYEQYFGPGTRLTVT.

The J gene is TRBJ1-4, the V gene TRBV20-1; maybe TRBD1 (5 bases). The CDR3 length is 11 residues. The V end lost 7 bases, the J end lost 8 bases, and 11 bases lay between the germline ends. Germline V CDR1 and CDR2: DFQATT, SNEGSKA (reference sequence). In DNA, the CDR3 is TGCAGTGGGTCGGGGGACGAAAAACTGTTTTTT. Its protein product is CSGSGDEKLFF.

This chain joins TRBV30 and TRBJ2-2; a weak D match, TRBD2 (5 bases). The ends were cut back, 1 base at V and 11 bases at J, with 14 bases in the middle. The CDR3 spans 13 residues. Germline-derived CDR1 and CDR2 are GTSNPN and SVGIG (reference sequence). The CDR3 coding sequence is TGTGCCTGGAGTGGACGGACGAGCGGTGAGCTGTTTTTT. Protein: CAWSGRTSGELFF.

This clone has only a few counts. This sequence joins TRBV24-1 and TRBJ1-2, with a tentative D call TRBD1 (5 bases). The V and J ends lost 1 base and 3 bases respectively, with 11 bases between them. CDR3 length: 15 residues. Germline V gives CDR1 KGHDR, CDR2 SFDVKD. Here the CDR3 DNA reads TGTGCCACCAGTGATTTTAGGCAGGGCGACTATGGCTACACCTTC. It codes for CATSDFRQGDYGYTF.

The rearrangement links TRBV27 to TRBJ2-1, with D possibly matching TRBD2 (5 bases). Trimming shortened V by 6 bases and J by 3 bases, and 15 bases separated the two germline ends. The CDR3 loop spans 15 amino acids. Germline V gene data show CDR1 as MNHEY and CDR2 as SMNVEV (reference sequence). CDR3 loop: CASRFLADNYNEQFF. As DNA, the CDR3 is TGTGCCAGCAGATTCCTAGCAGATAACTACAATGAGCAGTTCTTC.

The chain combines TRBV5-6 with TRBJ2-6; TRBD2 agrees at 9 bases. V was pared by 0 bases and J by 2 bases, with 0 bases of the junction left unmatched. The CDR3 totals 16 residues. CDR1 and CDR2 (germline): SGHDT, YYEEEE. The CDR3 region is CASSLGLAAGANVLTF. The CDR3 DNA is TGTGCCAGCAGCTTGGGACTAGCGGCTGGGGCCAACGTCCTGACTTTC. Full variable domain (missing parts from reference TRBV5-6 and TRBJ2-6): DAGVTQSPTHLIKTRGQQVTLRCSPKSGHDTVSWYQQALGQGPQFIFQYYEEEERQRGNFPDRFSGHQFPNYSSELNVNALLLGDSALYLCASSLGLAAGANVLTFGAGSRLTVL.

The chain carries TRBV5-1 and TRBJ1-1; TRBD1 is a possible D gene (6 bases). V was clipped by 4 bases and J by 4 bases, with 14 bases between them. The length of the CDR3 is 14 residues. The germline V gene has CDR1 SGHRS and CDR2 YFSETQ. CDR3 bases: TGCGCCAGCAGCGTAACAGGGAGAAGCACTGAAGCTTTCTTT. Translation gives CASSVTGRSTEAFF.

V usage is TRBV4-2 and J usage is TRBJ1-4; 7 bases agree with TRBD1. Trimming removed 2 bases from V and 7 bases from J; junction bases left unmatched: 4. The CDR3 is 14 amino acids. Per the germline V gene, CDR1 is LGHNA and CDR2 is YNFKEQ. DNA for the CDR3: TGTGCCAGCAGCCAAAGACAGGGCGGTGAAAAACTGTTTTTT. Protein: CASSQRQGGEKLFF.

This clone was seen once. The chain has TRBV15 and TRBJ2-5; a possible D gene is TRBD1 (5 bases). CDR1 and CDR2 (germline): LNHNV, YYDKDF (reference sequence). The CDR3 sequence is 14 residues long. V was trimmed by 0 bases and J by 1 base, leaving 6 bases between them. Here the CDR3 DNA reads TGTGCCACCAGCAGAGACAGGGCCCAAGAGACCCAGTACTTC. Amino acids: CATSRDRAQETQYF.

This sequence joins TRBV7-6 and TRBJ1-5; D is unclear. The CDR3 contains 15 residues. V lost 5 bases and J 6 bases, leaving 17 bases between the germline ends. The germline V gene encodes CDR1 SGHVS and CDR2 FNYEAQ. CDR3 sequence reads: CASSHGGGIGQPQHF. The CDR3 DNA reads TGTGCCAGCAGCCATGGAGGAGGGATTGGTCAGCCCCAGCATTTT.

The CDR3 DNA follows: TGTGCCAGCAGTAAACCGGGACAGTCATACGAGCAGTACTTC. It is translated as CASSKPGQSYEQYF. This chain links TRBV6-2 or TRBV6-3 with TRBJ2-7; 7 bases fit TRBD1. This CDR3 is built from 14 residues. The junction had 8 bases not matched to a gene; V was cut back by 5 bases and J by 4 bases. Looked up from germline, CDR1 is MNHEY and CDR2 is SVGEGT.